Listed below are T cell receptor beta chains from one sample, sequenced in a study of OX40 agonist ivuxolimab in advanced cancers. The protocol was immunoSEQ multiplex PCR, while the TCRdb copy is restricted to in-frame clones and leaves out a portion. In the table there are about 79,000 clones, around 94% of which are singletons. The material was CD4+ or CD8+ T cells sorted from blood, obtained in a trial of the OX40 agonist ivuxolimab. The source is an adult with an advanced solid tumor such as melanoma, head and neck, liver or kidney cancer. Each CDR3 is given with its conserved first and last residue. The D gene is left open where the match is weak. Clone size appears in some rows only: once, few, many, or a class for an expanded clone.

V	J	D	size	length	DNA	CDR3
TRBV13	TRBJ2-7	.	.	20	TGTGCCAGCAGCTTAGGCCTAGGACAGCAAACCGGGACTATTTCCTACGAGCAGTACTTC	CASSLGLGQQTGTISYEQYF
TRBV27	TRBJ1-2	.	.	13	TGTGCCAGCAGCCCGGGTCTTAACTATGGCTACACCTTC	CASSPGLNYGYTF
TRBV19	TRBJ1-5	.	.	16	TGTGCCAGTAGTCCGGGGACGGGGGTCAGCAATCAGCCCCAGCATTTT	CASSPGTGVSNQPQHF
TRBV4-3	TRBJ1-1	.	once	13	TGCGCCAGCAGCGGAGGTGGGAACACTGAAGCTTTCTTT	CASSGGGNTEAFF
TRBV25-1	TRBJ2-3	.	.	15	TGTGCCAGCGACTGGTTAGGGGGGGGCACAGATACGCAGTATTTT	CASDWLGGGTDTQYF
TRBV29-1	TRBJ2-3	TRBD2	.	16	TGCAGCGTGGCCCCAATGACTAGCGGGGAGTTAGATACGCAGTATTTT	CSVAPMTSGELDTQYF
TRBV19	TRBJ1-4	.	once	14	TGTGCCAGTAGTATACAGGCTACGGCAGAAAAACTGTTTTTT	CASSIQATAEKLFF
TRBV9	TRBJ2-2	.	.	13	TGTGCCAGCGAAAGGGGCGGCACCGGGGAGCTGTTTTTT	CASERGGTGELFF
TRBV11-1	TRBJ2-3	TRBD2	.	16	TGTGCCAGCAGCTTTGTGGCGGGAGGTGCTACAGATACGCAGTATTTT	CASSFVAGGATDTQYF
TRBV15	TRBJ2-3	TRBD1	once	17	TGTGCCACCAGCAAAGGGGTACCGGGACAGGGTATGGATACGCAGTATTTT	CATSKGVPGQGMDTQYF
TRBV28	TRBJ1-1	.	.	16	TGTGCCAGCAGCAAGGCCCCCAGGGTTGTGAACACTGAAGCTTTCTTT	CASSKAPRVVNTEAFF
TRBV4-2	TRBJ2-7	.	.	14	TGTGCCAGCAGCCAAGAGACTAGCTCCTACGAGCAGTACTTC	CASSQETSSYEQYF
TRBV7-2	TRBJ2-3	TRBD2	.	18	TGTGCCAGCAGCTTCACGGGACTAGCGGGGGGGAGCACAGATACGCAGTATTTT	CASSFTGLAGGSTDTQYF
TRBV11-2	TRBJ2-1	TRBD2	.	17	TGTGCCAGCAGCCCCCTCTTACCCGGGACTAGCGGCAATGAGCAGTTCTTC	CASSPLLPGTSGNEQFF
TRBV5-6	TRBJ2-7	TRBD2	.	15	TGTGCCAGCAGCTTCGTGACTAGCGGGACCTACGAGCAGTACTTC	CASSFVTSGTYEQYF
TRBV27	TRBJ2-1	TRBD2	.	15	TGTGCCAGCAGTTTATTCGGGGGGTCCTACAATGAGCAGTTCTTC	CASSLFGGSYNEQFF
TRBV9	TRBJ1-4	TRBD1	.	18	TGTGCCAGCAGCCATGACCCGGGACAGGGACATTTAGGTGAAAAACTGTTTTTT	CASSHDPGQGHLGEKLFF
TRBV6-5	TRBJ2-1	.	once	14	TGTGCCAGCAGTTACGTCGGATCCGGGAATGAGCAGTTCTTC	CASSYVGSGNEQFF
TRBV6-6	TRBJ2-3	.	.	15	TGTGCCAGCAGTTACGAGGGGTGGAGGGGTGATACGCAGTATTTT	CASSYEGWRGDTQYF
TRBV28	TRBJ2-7	.	.	13	TGTGCCAGCAGTTTTCCATCGGCGTACGAGCAGTACTTC	CASSFPSAYEQYF
TRBV11-2	TRBJ2-7	TRBD2	.	14	TGTGCCAGCAGCTTACTGGCGGGAGTCTACGAGCAGTACTTC	CASSLLAGVYEQYF
TRBV7-9	TRBJ2-2	TRBD2	.	15	TGTGCCAGCAGCTTAACGGCGGGAGATGTCGGGGAGCTGTTTTTT	CASSLTAGDVGELFF
TRBV7-9	TRBJ2-2	TRBD1	.	12	TGTGCCAGCAGCTGGACAGGGGGGGAGCTGTTTTTT	CASSWTGGELFF
TRBV7-2	TRBJ2-7	.	.	14	TGTGCCAGCAGCTTAGGGGCGGGGTCCTACGAGCAGTACTTC	CASSLGAGSYEQYF
TRBV13	TRBJ2-7	.	.	18	TGTGCCAGCAGCTTAGAAGCGGCGGGGGCTAGCCCTAACTACGAGCAGTACTTC	CASSLEAAGASPNYEQYF
TRBV9	TRBJ2-7	.	once	15	TGTGCCAGCAGCGTAGCGACAGGAATCTCCTACGAGCAGTACTTC	CASSVATGISYEQYF
TRBV7-8	TRBJ2-7	.	.	16	TGTGCCAGCAGCTTATTGAACAGGGGGACTACCTACGAGCAGTACTTC	CASSLLNRGTTYEQYF
TRBV5-4	TRBJ2-7	TRBD1	.	11	TGTGCCAGCGGGACAGGCTACGAGCAGTACTTC	CASGTGYEQYF
TRBV18	TRBJ2-2	.	.	16	TGTGCCAGCTCACCAGAAACAGGGAGCGTCAAAGTGGTGCTGTTTTTT	CASSPETGSVKVVLFF
TRBV7-2	TRBJ2-2	.	.	13	TGTGCCAGCAGGACTCCGAACACCGGGGAGCTGTTTTTT	CASRTPNTGELFF
TRBV18	TRBJ1-1	.	once	15	TGTGCCAGCTCACCCACGGAGAGGGGGAACACTGAAGCTTTCTTT	CASSPTERGNTEAFF
TRBV5-1	TRBJ2-3	TRBD2	.	16	TGCGCCAGCAGCTTGACTAGCGGGGGGCACACAGATACGCAGTATTTT	CASSLTSGGHTDTQYF
TRBV11-1	TRBJ1-4	.	.	16	TGTGCCAGCAGCGTCGGTCGGGGCCTCGAGGGGGAAAAACTGTTTTTT	CASSVGRGLEGEKLFF
TRBV6-6	TRBJ2-7	.	.	14	TGTGCCAGCAGTTACTCAGGGCCATCCTACGAGCAGTACTTC	CASSYSGPSYEQYF
TRBV4-2	TRBJ2-5	TRBD2	.	16	TGTGCCAGCAGCCAACCTCTAGCGGGGGGGCATGAGACCCAGTACTTC	CASSQPLAGGHETQYF
TRBV4-1	TRBJ1-4	.	.	13	TGCGCCAGCAGCCAAGAGCCCTTTGAAAAACTGTTTTTT	CASSQEPFEKLFF
TRBV4-1	TRBJ2-5	TRBD2	.	15	TGCGCCAGCAGCCAAGAACCTAGCGGGAGGGTGGAGCAGTACTTC	CASSQEPSGRVEQYF
TRBV19	TRBJ2-7	.	.	15	TGTGCCAGTAGTATTGGGGGTAGCGCTTCCTACGAGCAGTACTTC	CASSIGGSASYEQYF
TRBV11-2	TRBJ2-7	TRBD1	.	14	TGTGCCAGCAGTTTTGACAGGGACCCCTACGAGCAGTACTTC	CASSFDRDPYEQYF
TRBV15	TRBJ2-1	TRBD1	.	19	TGTGCCACCAGCAGAGAGGGGAGGGGACAGGGGTACTCCTACAATGAGCAGTTCTTC	CATSREGRGQGYSYNEQFF
TRBV7-2	TRBJ2-5	TRBD2	once	17	TGTGCCAGCAGCCACCGGACTAGCGGGAGAGTCGGCGAGACCCAGTACTTC	CASSHRTSGRVGETQYF
TRBV27	TRBJ2-7	.	.	14	TGTGCCAGCAGTTTATTTGGGACTGGCTACGAGCAGTACTTC	CASSLFGTGYEQYF
TRBV28	TRBJ1-5	.	.	14	TGTGCCAGCAGTTTGAGGGGCAGGGATCAGCCCCAGCATTTT	CASSLRGRDQPQHF
TRBV7-2	TRBJ2-3	.	once	16	TGTGCCAGCAGCTTCCCCGTGACTACCCCCACAGATACGCAGTATTTT	CASSFPVTTPTDTQYF
TRBV27	TRBJ2-7	.	once	13	TGTGCCAGCAGTCCCCAGTACTCCTACGAGCAGTACTTC	CASSPQYSYEQYF
TRBV2	TRBJ2-2	TRBD2	.	13	TGTGCCAGCATTAGCGGGACGGCCGGGGAGCTGTTTTTT	CASISGTAGELFF
TRBV27	TRBJ2-7	TRBD2	.	15	TGTGCCAGCAGTACCCACCACAGCGGGATCTACGAGCAGTACTTC	CASSTHHSGIYEQYF
TRBV29-1	TRBJ2-4	TRBD2	.	13	TGCAGCGTTGTTCGGGGGGAAATAAACATTCAGTACTTC	CSVVRGEINIQYF
TRBV2	TRBJ2-7	.	.	13	TGTGCCAGCAGTGAGGGCATCATCTACGAGCAGTACTTC	CASSEGIIYEQYF
TRBV11-2	TRBJ2-1	TRBD2	.	16	TGTGCCAGCAGCTTGGGACTAGCGGGGGGTTACAATGAGCAGTTCTTC	CASSLGLAGGYNEQFF
TRBV2	TRBJ1-2	.	once	13	TGTGCCAGCAGTGGGACAGATTATTATGGCTACACCTTC	CASSGTDYYGYTF
TRBV2	TRBJ2-7	TRBD1	.	12	TGTGCCACGACAGGGGGGGTCTACGAGCAGTACTTC	CATTGGVYEQYF
TRBV7-9	TRBJ2-1	TRBD1	.	13	TGTGCCAGCAGCTCACTCGAGGGGGCTGAGCAGTTCTTC	CASSSLEGAEQFF
TRBV5-1	TRBJ2-3	TRBD2	few	15	TGCGCCAGCAGCGATAGCGGGGGGGACACAGATACGCAGTATTTT	CASSDSGGDTDTQYF
TRBV11-3	TRBJ2-1	TRBD2	.	15	TGTGCCAGCAGCCAGGCCCTAGCGGGCTACAATGAGCAGTTCTTC	CASSQALAGYNEQFF